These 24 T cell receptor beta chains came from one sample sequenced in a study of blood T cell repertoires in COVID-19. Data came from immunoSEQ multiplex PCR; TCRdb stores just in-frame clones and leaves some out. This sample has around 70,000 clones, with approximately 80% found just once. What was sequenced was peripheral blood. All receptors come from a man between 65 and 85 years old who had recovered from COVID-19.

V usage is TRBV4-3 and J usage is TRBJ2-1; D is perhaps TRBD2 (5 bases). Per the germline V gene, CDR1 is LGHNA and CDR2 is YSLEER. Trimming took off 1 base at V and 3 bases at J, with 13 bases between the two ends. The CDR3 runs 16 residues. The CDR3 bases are TGCGCCAGCAGCCAAGCACCGCGGGCCGACTACAATGAGCAGTTCTTC. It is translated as CASSQAPRADYNEQFF.

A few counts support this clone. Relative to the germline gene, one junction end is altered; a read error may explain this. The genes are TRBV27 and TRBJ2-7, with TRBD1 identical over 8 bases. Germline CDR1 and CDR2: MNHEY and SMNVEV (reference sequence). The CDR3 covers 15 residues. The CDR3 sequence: CASSLGTGASSEQYF. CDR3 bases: TGTGCCAGCAGTTTAGGGACAGGCGCCTCCTCCGAGCAGTACTTC.

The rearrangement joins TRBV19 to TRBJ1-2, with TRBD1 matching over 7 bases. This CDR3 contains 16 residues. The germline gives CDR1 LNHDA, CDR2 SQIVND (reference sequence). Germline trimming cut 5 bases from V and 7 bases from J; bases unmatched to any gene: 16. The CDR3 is CASSPRMTGTFGGYTF. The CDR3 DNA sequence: TGTGCCAGTAGTCCGCGGATGACAGGGACATTCGGTGGCTACACCTTC.

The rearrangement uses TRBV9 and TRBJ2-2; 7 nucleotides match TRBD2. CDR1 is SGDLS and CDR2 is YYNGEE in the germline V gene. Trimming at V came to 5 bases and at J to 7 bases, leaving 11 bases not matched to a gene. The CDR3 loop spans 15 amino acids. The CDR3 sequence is CASSPNEGRGGELFF. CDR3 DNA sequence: TGTGCCAGCAGTCCTAATGAGGGGAGGGGCGGGGAGCTGTTTTTT.

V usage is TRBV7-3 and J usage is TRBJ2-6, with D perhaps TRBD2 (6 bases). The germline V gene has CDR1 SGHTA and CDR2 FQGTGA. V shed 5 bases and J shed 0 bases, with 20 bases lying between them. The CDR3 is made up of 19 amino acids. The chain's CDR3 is CASSRTGPGESSGANVLTF. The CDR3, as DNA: TGTGCCAGCAGCCGGACCGGACCGGGAGAGAGCTCTGGGGCCAACGTCCTGACTTTC.

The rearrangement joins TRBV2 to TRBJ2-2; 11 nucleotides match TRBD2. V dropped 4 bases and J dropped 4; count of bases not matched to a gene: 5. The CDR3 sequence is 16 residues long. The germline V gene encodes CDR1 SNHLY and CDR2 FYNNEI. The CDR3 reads CASSGTSGSLTGELFF. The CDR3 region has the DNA TGTGCCAGCAGTGGGACTAGCGGGTCGCTCACCGGGGAGCTGTTTTTT. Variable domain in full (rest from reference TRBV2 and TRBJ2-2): EPEVTQTPSHQVTQMGQEVILRCVPISNHLYFYWYRQILGQKVEFLVSFYNNEISEKSEIFDDQFSVERPDGSNFTLKIRSTKLEDSAMYFCASSGTSGSLTGELFFGEGSRLTVL.

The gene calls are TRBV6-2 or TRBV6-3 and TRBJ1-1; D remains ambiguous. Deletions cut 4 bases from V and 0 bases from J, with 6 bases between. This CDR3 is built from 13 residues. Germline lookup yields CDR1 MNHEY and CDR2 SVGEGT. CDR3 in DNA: TGTGCCAGCAGTTGGGCGATGAACACTGAAGCTTTCTTT. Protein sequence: CASSWAMNTEAFF.

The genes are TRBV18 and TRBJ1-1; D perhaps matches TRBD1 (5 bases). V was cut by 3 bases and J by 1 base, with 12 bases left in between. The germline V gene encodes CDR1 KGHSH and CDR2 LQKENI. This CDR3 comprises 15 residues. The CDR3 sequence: CASSPLGRANTEAFF. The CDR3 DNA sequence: TGTGCCAGCTCACCCTTAGGCAGGGCGAACACTGAAGCTTTCTTT.

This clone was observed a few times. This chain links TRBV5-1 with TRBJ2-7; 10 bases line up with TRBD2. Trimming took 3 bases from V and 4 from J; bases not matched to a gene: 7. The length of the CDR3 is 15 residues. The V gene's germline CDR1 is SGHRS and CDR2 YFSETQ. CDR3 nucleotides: TGCGCCAGCAGCTGGGAAAGCGGGAGGGTGTACGAGCAGTACTTC. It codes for CASSWESGRVYEQYF.

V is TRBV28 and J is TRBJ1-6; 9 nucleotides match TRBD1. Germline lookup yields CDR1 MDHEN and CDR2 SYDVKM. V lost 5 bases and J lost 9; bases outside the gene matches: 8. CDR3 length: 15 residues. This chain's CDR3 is CASSGNRGRGSPLHF. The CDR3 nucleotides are TGTGCCAGCAGTGGAAACAGGGGGCGCGGTTCACCCCTCCACTTT.

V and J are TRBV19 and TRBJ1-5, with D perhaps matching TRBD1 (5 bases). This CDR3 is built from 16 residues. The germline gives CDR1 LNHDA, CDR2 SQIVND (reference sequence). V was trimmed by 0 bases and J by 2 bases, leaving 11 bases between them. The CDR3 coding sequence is TGTGCCAGTAGTATAGATCGTGGGGCGCGCAATCAGCCCCAGCATTTT. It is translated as CASSIDRGARNQPQHF.

The DNA of the CDR3 is TGTGCCAGCAAGATTTTCGCGACAGATACGCAGTATTTT. Translation: CASKIFATDTQYF. The chain joins TRBV7-2 to TRBJ2-3, with unresolved D. V lost 7 bases to trimming and J lost 3 bases, with 11 bases between them. The CDR3 spans 13 residues. CDR1 is SGHTA and CDR2 is FQGNSA in the germline V gene.

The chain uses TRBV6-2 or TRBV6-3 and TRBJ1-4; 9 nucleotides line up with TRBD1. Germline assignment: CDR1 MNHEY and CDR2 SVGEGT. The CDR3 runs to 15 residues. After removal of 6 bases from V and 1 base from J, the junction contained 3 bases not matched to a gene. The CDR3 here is CASSGDRVTNEKLFF. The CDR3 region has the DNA TGTGCCAGCAGCGGGGACAGGGTAACTAATGAAAAACTGTTTTTT.

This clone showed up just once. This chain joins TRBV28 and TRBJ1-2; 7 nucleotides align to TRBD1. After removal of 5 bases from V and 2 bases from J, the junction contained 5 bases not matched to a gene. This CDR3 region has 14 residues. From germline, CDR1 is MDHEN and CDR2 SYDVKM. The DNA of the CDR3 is TGTGCCAGCAGTCAGCAGGGGGGCAACTATGGCTACACCTTC. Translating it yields CASSQQGGNYGYTF.

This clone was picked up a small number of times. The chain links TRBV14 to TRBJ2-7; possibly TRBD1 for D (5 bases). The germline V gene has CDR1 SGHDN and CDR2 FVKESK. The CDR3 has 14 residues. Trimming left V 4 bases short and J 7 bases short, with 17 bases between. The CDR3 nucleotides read TGTGCCAGCAGCCGCGACAGCTCCCTTTTTGAGCAGTACTTC. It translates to CASSRDSSLFEQYF.

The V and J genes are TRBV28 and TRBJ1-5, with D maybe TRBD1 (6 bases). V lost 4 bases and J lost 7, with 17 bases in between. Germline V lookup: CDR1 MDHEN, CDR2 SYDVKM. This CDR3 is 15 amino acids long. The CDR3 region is CASSSAGGARQPQHF. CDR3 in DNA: TGTGCCAGCAGTTCCGCCGGGGGGGCGCGGCAGCCCCAGCATTTT.

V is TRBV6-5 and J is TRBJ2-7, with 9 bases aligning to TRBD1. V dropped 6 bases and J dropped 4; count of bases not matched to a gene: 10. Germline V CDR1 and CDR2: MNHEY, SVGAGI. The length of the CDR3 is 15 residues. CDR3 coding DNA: TGTGCCAGCAGCCTACTTGGACAGGGGAGGTACGAGCAGTACTTC. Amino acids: CASSLLGQGRYEQYF.

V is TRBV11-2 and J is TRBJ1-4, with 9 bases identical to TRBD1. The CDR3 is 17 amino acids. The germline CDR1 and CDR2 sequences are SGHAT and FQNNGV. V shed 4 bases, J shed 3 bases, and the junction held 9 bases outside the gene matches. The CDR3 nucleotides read TGTGCCAGCAGCTCCATAACGGGACAGGGTTCTAATGAAAAACTGTTTTTT. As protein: CASSSITGQGSNEKLFF. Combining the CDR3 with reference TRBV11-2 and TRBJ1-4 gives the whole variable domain EAGVAQSPRYKIIEKRQSVAFWCNPISGHATLYWYQQILGQGPKLLIQFQNNGVVDDSQLPKDRFSAERLKGVDSTLKIQPAKLEDSAVYLCASSSITGQGSNEKLFFGSGTQLSVL.

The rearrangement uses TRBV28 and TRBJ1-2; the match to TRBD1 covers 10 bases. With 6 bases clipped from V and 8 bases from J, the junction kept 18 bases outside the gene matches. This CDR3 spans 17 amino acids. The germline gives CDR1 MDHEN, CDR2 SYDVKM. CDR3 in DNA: TGTGCCAGCAGAACCGGGACAGGGGTACCTCTCGGATTCGGCTACACCTTC. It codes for CASRTGTGVPLGFGYTF.

CDR3 DNA sequence: TGTGCCTGGGGCGCCAGGGGGGATCAGCCCCAGCATTTT. Its protein is CAWGARGDQPQHF. The rearrangement joins TRBV30 to TRBJ1-5; TRBD1 matches 7 bases. Germline lookup yields CDR1 GTSNPN and CDR2 SVGIG (reference sequence). Trimming cost V 5 bases and J 5 bases; bases outside gene matches: 6. The CDR3 runs to 13 residues.

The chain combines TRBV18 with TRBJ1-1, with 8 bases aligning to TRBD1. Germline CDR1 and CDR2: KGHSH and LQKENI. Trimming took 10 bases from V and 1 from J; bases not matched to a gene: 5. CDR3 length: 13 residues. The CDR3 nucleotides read TGTGCCACCAACAGGGGGTCGAACACTGAAGCTTTCTTT. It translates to CATNRGSNTEAFF.

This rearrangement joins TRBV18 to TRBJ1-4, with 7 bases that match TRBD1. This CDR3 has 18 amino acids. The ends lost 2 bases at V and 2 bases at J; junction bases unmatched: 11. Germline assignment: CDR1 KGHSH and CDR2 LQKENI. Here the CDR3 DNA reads TGTGCCAGCTCACCAGAGGGGGCCGCGCGGGCCACTAATGAAAAACTGTTTTTT. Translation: CASSPEGAARATNEKLFF.

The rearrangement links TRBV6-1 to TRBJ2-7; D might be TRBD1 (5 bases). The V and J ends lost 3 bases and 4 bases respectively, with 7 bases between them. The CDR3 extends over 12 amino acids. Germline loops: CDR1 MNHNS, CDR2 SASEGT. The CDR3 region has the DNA TGTGCCAGCAGTGAGACAGTGTACGAGCAGTACTTC. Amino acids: CASSETVYEQYF.

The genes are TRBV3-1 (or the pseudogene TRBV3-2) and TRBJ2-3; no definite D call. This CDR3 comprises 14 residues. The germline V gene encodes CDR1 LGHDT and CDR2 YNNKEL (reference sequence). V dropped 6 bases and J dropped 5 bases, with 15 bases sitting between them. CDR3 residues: CASRPNLREDTQYF. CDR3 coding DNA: TGTGCCAGCAGGCCAAACCTGAGAGAAGATACGCAGTATTTT.